The rows below give T cell receptor beta chains drawn from one sample of a study of T cell responses to AZD1222 COVID-19 vaccine. The repertoire was sequenced with immunoSEQ multiplex PCR; TCRdb's copy has only in-frame clones and lacks some. Here the sample spans 120,000 or so clones, about 88% being singletons. The source was peripheral blood, collected on day 0 of AZD1222 vaccination. Every receptor here comes from an adult in good health. The CDR3 runs from the conserved cysteine through the conserved F or W. D genes are given only for firm matches. Part of the rows lack a size; the others show once, few, many or a class for expanded clones.

J: TRBJ1-4
V: TRBV27
size: .
D: .
DNA: TGTGCCAGCAGCCAAGACATGCTAATCGAAAAACTGTTTTTT
CDR3: CASSQDMLIEKLFF

J: TRBJ2-7
V: TRBV7-9
size: .
D: TRBD2
DNA: TGTGCCAGCAGCCCAGACGGGGGGGCAAAGGCCTACGAGCAGTACTTC
CDR3: CASSPDGGAKAYEQYF

J: TRBJ2-7
V: TRBV29-1
size: medium-sized
D: TRBD1
DNA: TGCAGCGTTGGACAGGGGGCTTACGAGCAGTACTTC
CDR3: CSVGQGAYEQYF

J: TRBJ2-1
V: TRBV11-2
size: .
D: TRBD2
DNA: TGTGCCAGCAGCCCTAGCGGGAGCGCTTACAATGAGCAGTTCTTC
CDR3: CASSPSGSAYNEQFF

J: TRBJ2-1
V: TRBV28
size: .
D: .
DNA: TGTGCCAGCAGGTTAACCAATGAGCAGTTCTTC
CDR3: CASRLTNEQFF

J: TRBJ2-5
V: TRBV10-1
size: .
D: .
DNA: TGCGCCAGCAGTGTAGGGACAGAGACCCAGTACTTC
CDR3: CASSVGTETQYF

J: TRBJ2-1
V: TRBV6-1
size: .
D: .
DNA: TGTGCCAGCAGTGATCCTGTTGGCAGGGTGTCGCGCAATGAGCAGTTCTTC
CDR3: CASSDPVGRVSRNEQFF

J: TRBJ2-7
V: TRBV29-1
size: .
D: TRBD1
DNA: TGCAGCGTTGTATCGCCGGGGACAGGGGTCTCCTACGAGCAGTACTTC
CDR3: CSVVSPGTGVSYEQYF

J: TRBJ2-2
V: TRBV3-1/TRBV3-2
size: .
D: .
DNA: TGTGCCAGCAGCCAAGTCGGGATAGGGACCGGGGAGCTGTTTTTT
CDR3: CASSQVGIGTGELFF

J: TRBJ2-1
V: TRBV27
size: .
D: TRBD2
DNA: TGTGCCAGCAACAAGGAACTAGCGGGACCTATATCCTACAATGAGCAGTTCTTC
CDR3: CASNKELAGPISYNEQFF

J: TRBJ2-1
V: TRBV5-1
size: .
D: TRBD2
DNA: TGCGCCAGCAGGATAGCGGGGGTCACTTGGGCGGAGCAGTTCTTC
CDR3: CASRIAGVTWAEQFF

J: TRBJ2-7
V: TRBV5-1
size: once
D: TRBD2
DNA: TGCGCCAGCAGCTTGTCCCCGGGACTAGCTTCCCGCGAGCAGTACTTC
CDR3: CASSLSPGLASREQYF

J: TRBJ2-7
V: TRBV4-2
size: once
D: TRBD2
DNA: TGTGCCAGCAGCCGCATACCCACTAGCGGCTCCTACGAGCAGTACTTC
CDR3: CASSRIPTSGSYEQYF

J: TRBJ1-1
V: TRBV3-1/TRBV3-2
size: .
D: .
DNA: TGTGCCAGCAGCACCAGGGAGAACACTGAAGCTTTCTTT
CDR3: CASSTRENTEAFF

J: TRBJ1-6
V: TRBV19
size: .
D: TRBD1
DNA: TGTGCCAGTAGTGGGACAGGGACTCTCCTTCCCCTCCACTTT
CDR3: CASSGTGTLLPLHF

J: TRBJ1-6
V: TRBV3-1/TRBV3-2
size: .
D: TRBD1
DNA: TGTGCCAGCAGCCGACAGGGGATCGGCTCACCCCTCCACTTT
CDR3: CASSRQGIGSPLHF

J: TRBJ2-7
V: TRBV5-1
size: .
D: TRBD2
DNA: TGCGCCAGCAGCTTGGTTGGCCTAGCGGGAGAGCAGTACTTC
CDR3: CASSLVGLAGEQYF

J: TRBJ1-2
V: TRBV3-1/TRBV3-2
size: .
D: TRBD1
DNA: TGTGCCAGCAGCCAAGTCCAGGGACAGGGAAGTGTCTACACCTTC
CDR3: CASSQVQGQGSVYTF

J: TRBJ1-5
V: TRBV28
size: few
D: TRBD1
DNA: TGTGCCAGCAGTGAGGCAGGGGGGGGCAATCAGCCCCAGCATTTT
CDR3: CASSEAGGGNQPQHF

J: TRBJ1-1
V: TRBV27
size: .
D: TRBD1
DNA: TGTGCCAGCAGTTTGGCCAGGGGGTACACTGAAGCTTTCTTT
CDR3: CASSLARGYTEAFF

J: TRBJ1-1
V: TRBV2
size: .
D: .
DNA: TGTGCCAGCAGGCCGACACAGGAGTCTTGGGGGATGGAAGCTTTCTTT
CDR3: CASRPTQESWGMEAFF

J: TRBJ2-4
V: TRBV21-1
size: once
D: .
DNA: TGTGCCAGCAACAAACTCAGGGGAGTTGGGGAAAACATTCAGTACTTC
CDR3: CASNKLRGVGENIQYF